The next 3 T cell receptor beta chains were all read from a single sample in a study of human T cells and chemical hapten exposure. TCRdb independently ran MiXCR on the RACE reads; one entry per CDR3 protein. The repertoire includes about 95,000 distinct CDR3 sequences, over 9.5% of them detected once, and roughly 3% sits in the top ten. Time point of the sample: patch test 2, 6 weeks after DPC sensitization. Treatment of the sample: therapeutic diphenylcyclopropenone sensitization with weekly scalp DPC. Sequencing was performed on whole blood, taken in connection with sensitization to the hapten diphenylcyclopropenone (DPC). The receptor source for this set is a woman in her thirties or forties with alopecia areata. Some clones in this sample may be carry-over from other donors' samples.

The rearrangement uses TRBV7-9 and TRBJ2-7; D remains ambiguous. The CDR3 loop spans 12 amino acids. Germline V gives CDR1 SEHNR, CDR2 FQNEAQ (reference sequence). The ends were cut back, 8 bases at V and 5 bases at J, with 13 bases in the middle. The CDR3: CASSHLGNEQYF. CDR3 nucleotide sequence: TGTGCCAGCTCCCACTTAGGGAACGAGCAGTACTTC. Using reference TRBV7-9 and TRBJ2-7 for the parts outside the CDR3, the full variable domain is DTGVSQNPRHKITKRGQNVTFRCDPISEHNRLYWYRQTLGQGPEFLTYFQNEAQLEKSRLLSDRFSAERPKGSFSTLEIQRTEQGDSAMYLCASSHLGNEQYFGPGTRLTVT.

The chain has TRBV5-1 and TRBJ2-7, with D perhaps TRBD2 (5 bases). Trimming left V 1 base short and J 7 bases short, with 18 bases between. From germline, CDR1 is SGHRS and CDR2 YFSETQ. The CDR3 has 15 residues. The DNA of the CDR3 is TGCGCCAGCAGCTTGTCTTTAGACGTTTGGGAGGAGCAGTACTTC. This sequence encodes CASSLSLDVWEEQYF.

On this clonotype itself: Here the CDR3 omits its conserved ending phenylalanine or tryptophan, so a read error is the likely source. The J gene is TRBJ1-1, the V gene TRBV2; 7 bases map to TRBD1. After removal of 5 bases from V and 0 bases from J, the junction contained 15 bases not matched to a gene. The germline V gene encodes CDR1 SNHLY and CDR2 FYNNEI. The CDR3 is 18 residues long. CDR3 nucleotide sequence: TGTGCCAGCAGTCAACACGAGCTAACAGGGGCAATGAACACTGAAGCTTTCTTA. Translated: CASSQHELTGAMNTEAFL.